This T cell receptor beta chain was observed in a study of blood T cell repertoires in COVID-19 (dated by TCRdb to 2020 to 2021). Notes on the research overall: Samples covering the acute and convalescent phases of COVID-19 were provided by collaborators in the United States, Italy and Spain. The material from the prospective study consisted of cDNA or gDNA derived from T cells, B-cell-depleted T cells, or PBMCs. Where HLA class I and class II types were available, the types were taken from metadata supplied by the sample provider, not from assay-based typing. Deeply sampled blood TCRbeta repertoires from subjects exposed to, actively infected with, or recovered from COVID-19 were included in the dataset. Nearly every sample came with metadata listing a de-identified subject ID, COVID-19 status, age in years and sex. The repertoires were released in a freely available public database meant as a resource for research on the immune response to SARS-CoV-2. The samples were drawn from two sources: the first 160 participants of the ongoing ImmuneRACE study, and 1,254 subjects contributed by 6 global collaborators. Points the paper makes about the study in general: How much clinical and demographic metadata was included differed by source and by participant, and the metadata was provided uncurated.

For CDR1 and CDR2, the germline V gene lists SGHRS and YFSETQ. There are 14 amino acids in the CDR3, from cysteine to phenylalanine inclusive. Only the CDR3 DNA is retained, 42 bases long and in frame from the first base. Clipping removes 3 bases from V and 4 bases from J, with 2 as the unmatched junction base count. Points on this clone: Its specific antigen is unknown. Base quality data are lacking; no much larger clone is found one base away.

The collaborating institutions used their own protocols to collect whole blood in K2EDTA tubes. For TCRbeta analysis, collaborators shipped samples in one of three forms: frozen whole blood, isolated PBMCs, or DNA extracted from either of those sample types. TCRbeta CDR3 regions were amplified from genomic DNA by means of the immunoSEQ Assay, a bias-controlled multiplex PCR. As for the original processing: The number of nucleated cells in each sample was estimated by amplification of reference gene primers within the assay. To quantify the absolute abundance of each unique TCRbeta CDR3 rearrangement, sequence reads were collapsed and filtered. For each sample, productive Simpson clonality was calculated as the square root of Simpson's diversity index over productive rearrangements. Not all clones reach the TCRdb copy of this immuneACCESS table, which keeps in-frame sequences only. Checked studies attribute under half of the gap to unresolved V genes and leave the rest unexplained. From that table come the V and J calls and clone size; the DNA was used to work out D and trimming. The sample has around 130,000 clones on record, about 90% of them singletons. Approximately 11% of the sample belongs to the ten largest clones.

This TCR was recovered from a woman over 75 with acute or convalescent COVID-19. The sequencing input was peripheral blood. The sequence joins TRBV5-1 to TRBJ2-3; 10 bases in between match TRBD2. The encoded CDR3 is CASSSSGGADTQYF. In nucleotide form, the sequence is TGCGCCAGCAGCTCTAGCGGGGGAGCAGATACGCAGTATTTT. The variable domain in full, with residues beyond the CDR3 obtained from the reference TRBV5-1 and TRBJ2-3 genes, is KAGVTQTPRYLIKTRGQQVTLSCSPISGHRSVSWYQQTPGQGLQFLFEYFSETQRNKGNFPGRFSGRQFSNSRSEMNVSTLELGDSALYLCASSSSGGADTQYFGPGTRLTVL.